This T cell receptor beta chain came from a study of CD8+ T cells in alopecia areata. The wider study: Treated patients were dosed with oral tofacitinib, taking 5 to 10 mg twice daily. Dosing spanned 6 to 18 months on tofacitinib, then 6 months off drug. General study points: Scalp clonality and expanded CD8+ clones among the top 100 fell significantly with tofacitinib.

J was trimmed by 6 bases and V by 9 bases; bases with no gene match: 7. This CDR3 comprises 12 residues. Germline V lookup: CDR1 MGHDK, CDR2 SYGVNS. RNA, once extracted, was reverse transcribed into cDNA for use as the sequencing template. Sequencing was performed with immunoSEQ multiplex PCR; in TCRdb, only in-frame clones are kept and a portion is missing. This table has 90,000 to 130,000 clones, roughly three fifths appearing once. For this clone: What it binds is unknown.

Treatment of the sample: oral pan-JAK inhibitor, 5-10 mg twice daily. The V call is TRBV25-1, the J call TRBJ1-1; 7 positions match TRBD1. Material: CD8+ T cells sorted from blood, obtained at week 24, from a patient treated with tofacitinib. This clonotype was obtained from a human donor with alopecia areata. DNA for the CDR3: TGTGCCAGTACGTCAGGGGGGGCTGAAGCTTTCTTT. Amino acids: CASTSGGAEAFF.